The rows below give T cell receptor beta chains drawn from one sample of a study of blood T cell repertoires in COVID-19. Sequenced by immunoSEQ multiplex PCR; TCRdb stores in-frame clones only, minus some. The repertoire holds roughly 280,000 clones, with roughly 86% as singletons. The source material was PBMCs or T cells enriched from blood (not recorded which). The source of these receptors is a woman in her sixties who had recovered from COVID-19. CDR3s include the opening cysteine and the closing phenylalanine or tryptophan. D genes are given only for firm matches. A clone size is listed for some rows: how often the clone was seen (once, few, many), or a class if it is expanded.

abundance	d_gene	j_gene	v_gene	CDR3aa	CDR3nt
NA	NA	TRBJ1-3	TRBV5-1	CASSLFGSGNTIYF	TGCGCCAGCAGCTTGTTCGGGTCTGGAAACACCATATATTTT
NA	NA	TRBJ2-2	TRBV11-3	CASSLKKWLNTGELFF	TGTGCCAGCAGCTTAAAGAAGTGGCTTAACACCGGGGAGCTGTTTTTT
NA	NA	TRBJ1-2	TRBV6-5	CASRQTANYGYTF	TGTGCCAGCAGACAGACCGCTAACTATGGCTACACCTTC
NA	TRBD1	TRBJ1-2	TRBV28	CASSSPTRTGDGYGYTF	TGTGCCAGCAGTTCGCCGACTAGGACAGGAGACGGCTATGGCTACACCTTC
NA	NA	TRBJ2-5	TRBV5-1	CASSFSAQETQYF	TGCGCCAGCAGCTTTAGCGCTCAAGAGACCCAGTACTTC
NA	TRBD2	TRBJ2-1	TRBV27	CASSSGGAGYNEQFF	TGTGCCAGCAGTTCCGGAGGAGCGGGGTACAATGAGCAGTTCTTC
NA	NA	TRBJ2-2	TRBV5-1	CASSVDRATGELFF	TGCGCCAGCAGCGTAGACAGAGCTACCGGGGAGCTGTTTTTT
NA	NA	TRBJ1-1	TRBV28	CASNGGLEAFF	TGTGCCAGTAATGGGGGCCTGGAAGCTTTCTTT
NA	TRBD1	TRBJ2-5	TRBV11-3	CASSSRDRDTETQYF	TGTGCCAGCAGCTCCCGGGACAGGGATACGGAGACCCAGTACTTC
NA	NA	TRBJ1-4	TRBV4-2	CASSPPGRGGEKLFF	TGTGCCAGCAGCCCCCCAGGACGCGGAGGTGAAAAACTGTTTTTT
NA	NA	TRBJ1-3	TRBV30	CAWTGAGNTIYF	TGTGCCTGGACAGGGGCTGGAAACACCATATATTTT
few	TRBD1	TRBJ1-5	TRBV19	CASSGDSMGQPQHF	TGTGCCAGTAGCGGGGACAGCATGGGTCAGCCCCAGCATTTT
NA	TRBD2	TRBJ2-5	TRBV5-4	CASSYRLAGALYQETQYF	TGTGCCAGCAGCTACCGCTTAGCGGGGGCTTTGTACCAAGAGACCCAGTACTTC
NA	NA	TRBJ1-1	TRBV9	CASSVGWALNTEAFF	TGTGCCAGCAGCGTAGGTTGGGCCCTGAACACTGAAGCTTTCTTT
NA	NA	TRBJ1-2	TRBV5-8	CASIPYAGQLYGYTF	TGTGCCAGCATTCCCTACGCTGGGCAGCTCTATGGCTACACCTTC
NA	NA	TRBJ1-3	TRBV3-1/TRBV3-2	CASSQERVSGNTIYF	TGTGCCAGCAGCCAGGAACGGGTCTCTGGAAACACCATATATTTT